These 29 T cell receptor beta chains originate from one sample sequenced in a study of metastatic and nonmetastatic thyroid tumors. Nobody among the patients had been given any treatment before thyroid surgery. Using MiXCR, TCRdb reanalyzed the PCR reads. This table has 15,000 to 20,000 clones, approximately 35% appearing once. The sample comprised tumor tissue. Receptors were obtained from a male donor with papillary thyroid cancer or a benign thyroid nodule (not recorded which). Some clones in this sample may be carry-over from other donors' samples.

The rearrangement uses TRBV28 and TRBJ2-7, with 8 bases that match TRBD1. CDR1 is MDHEN, CDR2 SYDVKM, per germline. CDR3 length: 14 residues. The ends lost 5 bases at V and 0 bases at J; junction bases unmatched: 3. DNA of the CDR3: TGTGCCAGCAGTCTTACAGGGGGCTCCTACGAGCAGTACTTC. The encoded protein is CASSLTGGSYEQYF.

This clone is labeled medium-sized. The CDR3 loop reads CASSPTRGLAFF. Here the CDR3 DNA reads TGTGCCAGCAGTCCAACGAGGGGGCTAGCTTTCTTT. V and J are TRBV6-1 and TRBJ1-1; 7 bases are shared with TRBD1. The CDR3 is 12 amino acids. Trimming took 5 bases from V and 10 from J; bases not matched to a gene: 7. The germline gives CDR1 MNHNS, CDR2 SASEGT.

The chain joins TRBV13 to TRBJ1-6, with D uncertain. V shed 1 base and J shed 0 bases, with 7 bases lying between them. The CDR3 sequence is 16 residues long. Germline CDR1 and CDR2: PRHDT and FYEKMQ (reference sequence). The CDR3 region has the DNA TGTGCCAGCAGCTTAGACAGTAGCTCCTATAATTCACCCCTCCACTTT. Translation: CASSLDSSSYNSPLHF.

This clone was seen at least ten times. Within the sample, other DNA sequences also encode this same CDR3. The chain uses TRBV5-1 and TRBJ2-1; 12 bases map to TRBD2. The junction had 10 bases not matched to a gene; V was cut back by 4 bases and J by 5 bases. Looked up from germline, CDR1 is SGHRS and CDR2 is YFSETQ. CDR3 length: 17 residues. The chain's CDR3 is CASSSGLAGQGDNEQFF. The CDR3 bases are TGCGCCAGCAGCAGTGGACTAGCGGGACAAGGGGACAATGAGCAGTTCTTC.

The CDR3 DNA is TGTGCCAGCAGCGCCACTTCCACAGATACGCAGTATTTT. Translated: CASSATSTDTQYF. The chain recombines TRBV7-9 with TRBJ2-3; D is uncertain. Germline V gene lookup returns CDR1 SEHNR and CDR2 FQNEAQ (reference sequence). The CDR3 is 13 residues long. Trimming took 5 bases from V and 2 from J, leaving 8 bases between them.

The V gene is TRBV11-2, the J gene TRBJ2-1; D gene uncertain. CDR3 length equals 13 residues. Germline CDR1 SGHAT, CDR2 FQNNGV. V lost 1 base and J lost 5, with 6 bases in between. Here the CDR3 reads CASSLGPNNEQFF. CDR3 DNA sequence: TGTGCCAGCAGCTTAGGGCCAAACAATGAGCAGTTCTTC.

In this sample, this clone turned up many times. DNA for the CDR3: TGTGCCAGCAGCGGAGATAGCGGGATGGAAGAGACCCAGTACTTC. Translation gives CASSGDSGMEETQYF. The chain joins TRBV9 to TRBJ2-5; 8 bases line up with TRBD2. Germline-derived CDR1 and CDR2 are SGDLS and YYNGEE. CDR3 length: 15 amino acids. After removal of 3 bases from V and 3 bases from J, the junction contained 7 bases not matched to a gene.

In the case of this clone: The CDR3 end shows no conserved phenylalanine or tryptophan, and so a read error is likely. The DNA is omitted, as the CDR3 cannot be located on it reliably, and the CDR3 follows TCRdb's listing. V usage is TRBV6-5 and J usage is TRBJ2-7. The CDR3 is made up of 13 amino acids, end residues included. The germline V gene has CDR1 MNHEY and CDR2 SVGAGI. CDR3 sequence: CASSYSSSGFHLL.

Comment on this clone: One end of the junction varies from germline; a read error may be responsible. The chain has TRBV2 and TRBJ2-3; D not certain. Per the germline V gene, CDR1 is SNHLY and CDR2 is FYNNEI. The CDR3 length is 12 residues. The CDR3 loop is CASSEERLTQFF. DNA for the CDR3: TGTGCCAGCAGTGAAGAAAGGTTAACGCAGTTTTTT.

The chain recombines TRBV28 with TRBJ2-5, with 9 bases that match TRBD1. This CDR3 has 15 residues. CDR1 and CDR2 (germline): MDHEN, SYDVKM. With V trimmed by 6 bases and J by 0 bases, 5 bases remained unmatched. This CDR3 is CASSPGQGYQETQYF. The CDR3 DNA is TGTGCCAGCAGCCCCGGACAGGGGTACCAAGAGACCCAGTACTTC.

The rearrangement links TRBV5-1 to TRBJ1-1; 11 nucleotides agree with TRBD1. Germline CDR1 SGHRS, CDR2 YFSETQ. The trim removed 4 bases at V and 3 bases at J, leaving 11 bases unmatched. The CDR3 has 17 amino acids. As DNA, the CDR3 is TGCGCCAGCAGCGCAGGACAGGGGGCATATTTGGACACTGAAGCTTTCTTT. It translates to CASSAGQGAYLDTEAFF.

This clone was found many times. The chain has TRBV24-1 and TRBJ1-4, with D perhaps matching TRBD1 (5 bases). CDR3 length: 15 residues. The germline CDR1 and CDR2 sequences are KGHDR and SFDVKD. V was pared by 2 bases and J by 3 bases, with 9 bases between. The CDR3 sequence is CATSDSGNANEKLFF. Here the CDR3 DNA reads TGTGCCACCAGTGATTCAGGGAATGCTAATGAAAAACTGTTTTTT.

The CDR3 DNA reads as TGTGCCAGCAGTTTGCCAGCGGGAGGGAGAGAGACCCAGTACTTC. Protein sequence: CASSLPAGGRETQYF. The chain is built from TRBV28 and TRBJ2-5, with 10 bases matching TRBD2. Trimming took 3 bases from V and 4 from J; bases not matched to a gene: 5. Germline CDR1 reads MDHEN; CDR2 reads SYDVKM. The CDR3 sequence is 15 residues long.

Within the sample, this clone is hyperexpanded. The chain uses TRBV20-1 and TRBJ2-7, with D tentatively TRBD1 (5 bases). The CDR3 covers 15 residues. V lost 0 bases and J 2 bases, leaving 14 bases between the germline ends. Germline loops: CDR1 DFQATT, CDR2 SNEGSKA (reference sequence). For the CDR3, the DNA is TGCAGTGCTAGAGATCGAGATAAGGGGACCTACGAGCAGTACTTC. Its protein product is CSARDRDKGTYEQYF.

The sample holds a few counts of this clone. The chain employs TRBV11-2 and TRBJ1-6, with D hard to call. Germline values: CDR1 SGHAT, CDR2 FQNNGV. The length of the CDR3 is 13 residues. Trimming pared 0 bases from V and 7 bases from J, leaving 4 bases between. CDR3 sequence: CASSLDVNSPLHF. CDR3 in DNA: TGTGCCAGCAGCTTAGATGTGAATTCACCCCTCCACTTT.

This clone was counted between two and nine times. The chain uses TRBV27 and TRBJ1-5, with unresolved D. The V gene's germline CDR1 is MNHEY and CDR2 SMNVEV (reference sequence). Trimming shortened V by 5 bases and J by 6 bases, and 11 bases separated the two germline ends. This CDR3 comprises 13 residues. CDR3 sequence reads: CASSRLACQPQHF. As DNA, the CDR3 is TGTGCCAGCAGTCGACTGGCGTGTCAGCCCCAGCATTTT.

This clone counts as medium-sized. The chain is built from TRBV4-2 and TRBJ2-7; 9 positions match TRBD2. From germline, CDR1 is LGHNA and CDR2 YNFKEQ. The CDR3 is 16 amino acids. The V segment lost 2 bases and the J segment 4 bases; nucleotides outside the gene matches: 9. The CDR3 loop reads CASSQSVAGEGYEQYF. Written as DNA, the CDR3 is TGTGCCAGCAGCCAATCGGTAGCGGGAGAGGGGTACGAGCAGTACTTC.

As to this clone: A read error may account for a junction end that differs from germline. The rearrangement uses TRBV3-1 and TRBJ2-7; D remains ambiguous. This CDR3 has 13 residues. The germline V gene has CDR1 LGHDT and CDR2 YNNKEL (reference sequence). CDR3 bases: TGTGCCAGCAGTCCCTCCATCACCTCCGAGCAGTGCTTC. Its translation: CASSPSITSEQCF.

This clone is termed medium-sized (0.01 to 0.1%). The gene calls are TRBV29-1 and TRBJ2-3; 11 nucleotides match TRBD2. In germline, CDR1 is SQVTM, CDR2 ANQGSEA. The CDR3 loop spans 13 amino acids. V shed 8 bases and J 11 bases; nucleotides not matched to a gene: 12. The CDR3 bases are TGCAGCTCTTTGACTAGCGGGACCACTCGGCAGTATTTT. Translated: CSSLTSGTTRQYF.

This clone has only a few counts. A read error may explain this, as a much larger clone is one base away. This sample includes further DNA sequences coding for the same CDR3. The chain uses TRBV6-1 and TRBJ2-2, with 10 bases aligning to TRBD2. This CDR3 contains 15 residues. In germline, CDR1 is MNHNS, CDR2 SASEGT. The CDR3 bases are TGTGCCAGCAGCTCAACTAGCGGGAACACAGGGGGGCTGTTTTTT. It codes for CASSSTSGNTGGLFF.

This clone has at least ten counts. This chain uses TRBV7-3 with TRBJ2-5; D is unresolved. CDR3 length: 14 amino acids. Trimming took off 4 bases at V and 2 bases at J, with 11 bases between the two ends. Germline V gene data show CDR1 as SGHTA and CDR2 as FQGTGA. The CDR3, as DNA: TGTGCCAGCAGCTCCTGGGGTGTACAAGAGACCCAGTACTTC. Amino acids: CASSSWGVQETQYF.

In this sample, this clone turned up a few times. The chain has TRBV6-2 or TRBV6-3 and TRBJ2-7; TRBD2 is a possible D gene (5 bases). Germline loops: CDR1 MNHEY, CDR2 SVGEGT. Trimming took 10 bases from V and 1 from J, leaving 20 bases between them. CDR3 length: 15 residues. The CDR3 coding sequence is TGTGCCATCGAATTGACTATCGGGGAATCCTACGAGCAGTACTTC. Its protein product is CAIELTIGESYEQYF.

CDR3 bases: TGTGCCAGCAGCCAGTGGGGGAATAGCCGAGAGACCCAGTACTTC. It is translated as CASSQWGNSRETQYF. The chain uses TRBV9 and TRBJ2-5; D may be TRBD1 or TRBD2 (5 bases each). The germline V gene encodes CDR1 SGDLS and CDR2 YYNGEE. The V end was cut by 4 bases, the J end by 4 bases, with 17 bases between. The CDR3 covers 15 residues.

This clone was observed many times. The J gene is TRBJ2-5, the V gene TRBV5-1; a weak D match, TRBD1 (5 bases). CDR1 is SGHRS, CDR2 YFSETQ, per germline. The ends were cut back, 7 bases at V and 4 bases at J, with 17 bases in the middle. This CDR3 has 14 amino acids. This CDR3 is CASSSMVTGETQYF. CDR3 nucleotides: TGCGCCAGCTCTAGTATGGTTACAGGAGAGACCCAGTACTTC. Based on the CDR3 plus reference TRBV5-1 and TRBJ2-5, the full variable domain is KAGVTQTPRYLIKTRGQQVTLSCSPISGHRSVSWYQQTPGQGLQFLFEYFSETQRNKGNFPGRFSGRQFSNSRSEMNVSTLELGDSALYLCASSSMVTGETQYFGPGTRLLVL.

The rearrangement uses TRBV4-3 and TRBJ2-2; 7 bases match TRBD1. The CDR3 is made up of 17 amino acids. CDR1 and CDR2 from the germline V gene are LGHNA and YSLEER. The V gene end was trimmed by 1 base and the J gene end by 0 bases; junction bases not matched to a gene: 5. This chain's CDR3 is CASSQVATGTNTGELFF. Written as DNA, the CDR3 is TGCGCCAGCAGCCAAGTGGCGACAGGGACGAACACCGGGGAGCTGTTTTTT.

Comment on this clone: A much larger clone lies one base from this, so it may be a read error. Other DNA sequences from this sample encode an identical CDR3 as well. The J gene is TRBJ1-1, the V gene TRBV29-1, with a tentative D call TRBD1 (6 bases). V was shortened by 2 bases and J by 4 bases, with 8 bases between the two germline ends. This CDR3 comprises 12 residues. In germline, CDR1 is SQVTM, CDR2 ANQGSEA. CDR3 region: CSVETGLTEAFF. The DNA of the CDR3 is TGCAGCGTTGAAACAGGGCTCACTGAAGCTTTCTTT.

This clone is medium-sized in the sample. The chain carries TRBV20-1 and TRBJ1-1; D ambiguous. CDR3 size: 15 residues. CDR1 and CDR2 from the germline V gene are DFQATT and SNEGSKA (reference sequence). V lost 4 bases and J 1 base, leaving 16 bases between the germline ends. CDR3 coding DNA: TGCAGTGCTAAAAGACCGGGAGATTGGAACACTGAAGCTTTCTTT. It yields the protein CSAKRPGDWNTEAFF.

This CDR3 is CASSLAEVGRSEQFF. The CDR3 region has the DNA TGCGCCAGCAGCTTGGCCGAGGTGGGTAGATCTGAGCAGTTCTTC. The chain is built from TRBV5-1 and TRBJ2-1; D is uncertain. V was trimmed by 0 bases and J by 9 bases, leaving 16 bases between them. In germline, CDR1 is SGHRS, CDR2 YFSETQ. The CDR3 is 15 amino acids. The full variable domain, rest sourced from reference TRBV5-1 and TRBJ2-1, is KAGVTQTPRYLIKTRGQQVTLSCSPISGHRSVSWYQQTPGQGLQFLFEYFSETQRNKGNFPGRFSGRQFSNSRSEMNVSTLELGDSALYLCASSLAEVGRSEQFFGPGTRLTVL.

Ten or more counts support this clone. The CDR3 loop is CASSSRRRENVEQFF. The DNA of the CDR3 is TGTGCCAGCTCCTCAAGGAGGCGGGAGAATGTTGAGCAGTTCTTC. The V call is TRBV28, the J call TRBJ2-1, with 7 bases that match TRBD2. This CDR3 region has 15 residues. Unmatched junction bases numbered 16, after V lost 8 bases and J lost 9 bases. Germline lookup yields CDR1 MDHEN and CDR2 SYDVKM.